Below, one T cell receptor beta chain is given with its context. The antigen remains unidentified. Additional DNA sequences in this sample encode the identical CDR3. The authors distributed each subset's genomic DNA evenly over several immunoSEQ plates. Generated by immunoSEQ multiplex PCR, the TCRdb table keeps only in-frame clones and is missing some. The sample lists some 2,000,000 clones; around 95% were seen once. The CDR3 spans 15 residues. V was pared by 3 bases and J by 4 bases, with 5 bases of the junction left unmatched. Per the germline V gene, CDR1 is SGHRS and CDR2 is YFSETQ. The data were obtained in a study of shared clonotypes between healthy human individuals. There were only Caucasian adults among the donors, and all lived in Nashville, Tennessee. Whole-study results and caveats: Clonotype sharing among donors was thought likely to change with sequencing depth.

The clonotype originates from a man between 18 and 35 years old in good health. The specimen was naive CD4+ T cells sorted from blood. Subset described: CD45RA+ positively selected. This chain connects TRBV5-1 to TRBJ2-2, with TRBD1 matching over 8 bases. CDR3 protein: CASSSGQGGTGELFF. CDR3 nucleotides: TGCGCCAGCAGCTCTGGACAGGGTGGCACCGGGGAGCTGTTTTTT.